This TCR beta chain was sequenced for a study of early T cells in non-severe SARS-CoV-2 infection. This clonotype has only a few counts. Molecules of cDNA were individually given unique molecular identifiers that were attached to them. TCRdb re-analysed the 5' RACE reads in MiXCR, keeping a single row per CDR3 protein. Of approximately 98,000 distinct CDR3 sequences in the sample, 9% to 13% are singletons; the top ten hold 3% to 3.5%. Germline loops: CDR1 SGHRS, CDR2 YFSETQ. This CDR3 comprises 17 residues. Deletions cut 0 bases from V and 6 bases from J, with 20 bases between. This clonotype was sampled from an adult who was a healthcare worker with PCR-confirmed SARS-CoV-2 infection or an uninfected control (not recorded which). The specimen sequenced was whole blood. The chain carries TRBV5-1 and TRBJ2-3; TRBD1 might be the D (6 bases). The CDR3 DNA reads TGCGCCAGCAGCTTGGAATCCATTGGGGGCGAGGGGGATACGCAGTATTTT. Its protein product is CASSLESIGGEGDTQYF. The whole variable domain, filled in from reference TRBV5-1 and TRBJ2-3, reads KAGVTQTPRYLIKTRGQQVTLSCSPISGHRSVSWYQQTPGQGLQFLFEYFSETQRNKGNFPGRFSGRQFSNSRSEMNVSTLELGDSALYLCASSLESIGGEGDTQYFGPGTRLTVL.